Presented here are 2 T cell receptor beta chains from one specimen sequenced in a study of post-analysis software for immune sequencing data. Libraries were made from TCR beta cDNA, and they carried unique molecular identifiers. TCRdb analysed the PCR reads with MiXCR anew, one entry per CDR3 protein. This table holds roughly 870,000 distinct CDR3 sequences, 53% found once. Their specific antigens are unknown. The study, taken as a whole, reports: TRBV5-6, TRBV5-1 and TRBV20-1 belonged to a set of roughly five TRBV segments that were more frequent in patients than controls.

The sample was blood. The receptors come from a girl aged 10 to 17 with multiple sclerosis.

The genes are TRBV7-2 and TRBJ2-1; 7 nucleotides match TRBD2. V lost 5 bases, J lost 6 bases, and 7 bases stayed unmatched. The length of the CDR3 is 14 residues. Germline V gene sequence: CDR1 SGHTA, CDR2 FQGNSA. Written as DNA, the CDR3 is TGTGCCAGCAGCCCGGGGAGGGCTTCCAATGAGCAGTTCTTC. Translation: CASSPGRASNEQFF.

The V gene is TRBV7-2, the J gene TRBJ1-2; 11 nucleotides match TRBD1. The ends lost 5 bases at V and 8 bases at J; junction bases unmatched: 7. The germline CDR1 and CDR2 sequences are SGHTA and FQGNSA. This CDR3 is 14 amino acids long. CDR3 nucleotides: TGTGCCAGCAGCAGGACAGGGGGCGCCCCAGGCTACACCTTC. It translates to CASSRTGGAPGYTF.